The clone carrying this T cell receptor (beta chain) was seen a few times. As yet, its antigen is unknown. Germline CDR1 and CDR2: SGHDT and YYEEEE. The V end was cut by 2 bases, the J end by 1 base, with 9 bases between. CDR3 size: 14 residues. This specimen comes from a study of CD8+ T cells in alopecia areata. Findings of the study overall: Lesional scalp, notably in alopecia totalis/universalis, had clonality above that of normal scalp.

cDNA prepared by RNA extraction and subsequent reverse transcription served as the template for sequencing. Using immunoSEQ multiplex PCR, the repertoire was profiled, and TCRdb retains in-frame clones only, with some absent. The data contain 95,000 to 120,000 clones, around 59% of them singletons. The chain joins TRBV5-6 to TRBJ1-1, with D possibly matching TRBD1 (5 bases). The clonotype was recovered from a human donor in good health. Sequences were obtained from CD8+ T cells sorted from blood. DNA of the CDR3: TGTGCCAGCAGCTTCGGGGCTGGGAACACTGAAGCTTTCTTT. This codes for CASSFGAGNTEAFF.